This T cell receptor (beta chain) was identified in a study of OX40 agonist ivuxolimab in advanced cancers. About the research overall: Of the patients, three showed partial responses, one with hepatocellular carcinoma and two with cutaneous melanoma.

The study, taken as a whole, reports: CD4+ and CD8+ blood T cells expanded clonally by week 6 at 0.1 to 3.0 mg/kg.

Profiled with immunoSEQ multiplex PCR; TCRdb holds only in-frame clones, not every one. Here the sample spans around 68,000 clones, 75% to 95% being singletons. Germline V CDR1 and CDR2: LNHDA, SQIVND (reference sequence). The CDR3 sequence is 20 residues long. The V gene end was trimmed by 6 bases and the J gene end by 5 bases; junction bases not matched to a gene: 15. Comment on this clone: Its antigen is as yet unknown.

Peripheral blood came from all dose cohorts at three timepoints. The clonotype was recovered from an adult with an advanced solid tumor such as melanoma, head and neck, liver or kidney cancer. The sample here was CD4+ or CD8+ T cells sorted from blood, taken in a trial of the OX40 agonist ivuxolimab. The chain joins TRBV19 to TRBJ2-2, with 16 nucleotides matching TRBD2. CDR3 nucleotides: TGTGCCAGTAGCTCCTTTCCGGGACTAGCGGGAGGGCCCCCTACCGGGGAGCTGTTTTTT. Protein product: CASSSFPGLAGGPPTGELFF.